This T cell receptor beta chain was sequenced during a study of graft-versus-host responses after intestinal transplantation. Overall study context: Grafts were multivisceral, liver-intestinal, or isolated intestinal.

Assay: immunoSEQ multiplex PCR; the TCRdb copy retains only in-frame clones and omits some. The sample consists of 150,000 or so clones, roughly 91% of them appearing once. Concerning this clone itself: Its specificity is unknown.

The CDR3 totals 16 residues. Deletions cut 3 bases from V and 0 bases from J, with 12 bases between. CDR1 is SGHAT and CDR2 is FQNNGV in the germline V gene. The specimen was unstimulated CD4+ T cells sorted from spleen or lymph node cells, collected before intestinal transplant. This sequence was found in a human donor who received an intestinal transplant. The rearrangement joins TRBV11-2 to TRBJ1-3; D not certain. The CDR3 DNA reads TGTGCCAGCAGCTTGCCCCGGGCCCCCTCTGGAAACACCATATATTTT. Its protein is CASSLPRAPSGNTIYF.